These T cell receptor beta chains were read from a single sample in a study of response to subunit inactivated influenza vaccine. TCRdb reprocessed the RT-PCR reads with MiXCR, giving one entry per CDR3 protein. Found here are approximately 230,000 distinct CDR3 sequences, 12% of them singletons; the top ten hold 7.5% to 10%. The sequencing here drew on non-naive T cells sorted from PBMCs, taken roughly 2 weeks before vaccination. These receptors were taken from a man aged 50 to 59 who received an inactivated influenza vaccine. The CDR3 runs from the conserved cysteine through the conserved F or W. A D gene is named only where the DNA matches it firmly. The size entry is marked missing in some rows and otherwise reads once, few, many or a size class.

TRBV10-3	NA	NA	TRBJ2-7	CAISPIAAGAYEQYF	TGTGCCATCAGCCCCATCGCTGCTGGGGCCTACGAGCAGTACTTC
TRBV7-2	NA	many	TRBJ1-1	CASTRTRNTEAFF	TGTGCCAGCACAAGAACAAGGAACACTGAAGCTTTCTTT
TRBV7-9	NA	NA	TRBJ1-3	CASTDLGTRPGNTIYF	TGTGCCAGCACCGACCTCGGGACCCGGCCTGGAAACACCATATATTTT
TRBV20-1	NA	many	TRBJ2-1	CSAFSGTRNNEQFF	TGCAGTGCTTTTTCCGGGACTCGCAACAATGAGCAGTTCTTC
TRBV9	NA	NA	TRBJ2-1	CASSARVESYNEQFF	TGTGCCAGCAGCGCCCGCGTCGAATCCTACAATGAGCAGTTCTTC
TRBV11-2	NA	few	TRBJ2-7	CASSLVGHQYRPYEQYF	TGTGCCAGCAGCTTAGTGGGACACCAATACCGACCCTACGAGCAGTACTTC
TRBV6-2/TRBV6-3	NA	many	TRBJ2-1	CASSPVGSGLSYNEQFF	TGTGCCAGCAGCCCCGTGGGAAGCGGGCTATCCTACAATGAGCAGTTCTTC
TRBV6-1	NA	few	TRBJ2-1	CASREPSVYSYNEQFF	TGTGCCAGCAGGGAACCTAGCGTCTACTCCTACAATGAGCAGTTCTTC
TRBV5-1	NA	many	TRBJ2-5	CASSLGRTQYF	TGCGCCAGCAGCTTGGGCCGGACCCAGTACTTC
TRBV9	NA	NA	TRBJ2-3	CASSVEGPRTDTQYF	TGTGCCAGCAGCGTAGAGGGGCCTCGCACAGATACGCAGTATTTT
TRBV6-1	TRBD2	once	TRBJ2-5	CASRAGGRPGETQYF	TGTGCCAGCAGAGCGGGGGGGCGACCCGGAGAGACCCAGTACTTC
TRBV28	NA	NA	TRBJ1-1	CASSLGAHTEAFF	TGTGCCAGCAGTTTAGGGGCGCACACTGAAGCTTTCTTT
TRBV18	NA	NA	TRBJ2-5	CASSRDYQETQYF	TGTGCCAGCTCACGGGACTACCAAGAGACCCAGTACTTC
TRBV5-1	NA	few	TRBJ1-5	CASSFPREGSNQPQHF	TGCGCCAGCAGCTTCCCTAGGGAAGGGAGCAATCAGCCCCAGCATTTT
TRBV28	NA	many	TRBJ1-5	CASSLVTASNQPQHF	TGTGCCAGCAGTTTAGTGACAGCTAGCAATCAGCCCCAGCATTTT
TRBV2	NA	few	TRBJ2-5	CASKNRGGETQYF	TGTGCCAGCAAAAACAGGGGAGGAGAGACCCAGTACTTC
TRBV28	NA	NA	TRBJ2-3	CASSFRRRNTDTQYF	TGTGCCAGCAGTTTTCGGAGGAGGAACACAGATACGCAGTATTTT
TRBV7-8	TRBD1	many	TRBJ2-3	CASSPHRDRGATDTQYF	TGTGCCAGCAGCCCCCATCGGGACAGGGGTGCCACAGATACGCAGTATTTT
TRBV14	NA	few	TRBJ2-1	CASSQPGRVYNEQFF	TGTGCCAGCAGCCAGCCCGGGAGAGTATACAATGAGCAGTTCTTC
TRBV25-1	NA	NA	TRBJ1-5	CASSSGYSNQPQHF	TGTGCCAGCAGTTCAGGGTATAGCAATCAGCCCCAGCATTTT
TRBV27	TRBD1	many	TRBJ2-7	CASSLQGATYEQYF	TGTGCCAGCAGTTTACAGGGGGCTACCTACGAGCAGTACTTC
TRBV21-1	NA	NA	TRBJ2-1	CASSLCGTSGFNEQFF	TGTGCCAGCAGCTTATGCGGGACTAGCGGGTTTAATGAGCAGTTCTTC
TRBV20-1	NA	many	TRBJ2-5	CSALRETQYF	TGCAGTGCTTTGAGGGAGACCCAGTACTTC
TRBV6-2/TRBV6-3	TRBD2	NA	TRBJ2-3	CASSYSSLAGSTQYF	TGTGCCAGCAGTTACTCGAGTCTAGCGGGATCTACGCAGTATTTT
TRBV28	TRBD1	few	TRBJ1-5	CASSLSTGGIDQPQHF	TGTGCCAGCAGTTTATCGACAGGGGGCATAGATCAGCCCCAGCATTTT
TRBV10-3	NA	NA	TRBJ1-3	CAMKSAGGNTIYF	TGTGCCATGAAATCTGCAGGTGGAAACACCATATATTTT
TRBV20-1	NA	few	TRBJ2-3	CSAKTGISTDTQYF	TGCAGTGCTAAGACGGGTATCAGCACAGATACGCAGTATTTT
TRBV6-5	TRBD2	few	TRBJ2-1	CASSYEAGVASEQFF	TGTGCCAGCAGTTACGAGGCGGGAGTCGCTAGTGAGCAGTTCTTC